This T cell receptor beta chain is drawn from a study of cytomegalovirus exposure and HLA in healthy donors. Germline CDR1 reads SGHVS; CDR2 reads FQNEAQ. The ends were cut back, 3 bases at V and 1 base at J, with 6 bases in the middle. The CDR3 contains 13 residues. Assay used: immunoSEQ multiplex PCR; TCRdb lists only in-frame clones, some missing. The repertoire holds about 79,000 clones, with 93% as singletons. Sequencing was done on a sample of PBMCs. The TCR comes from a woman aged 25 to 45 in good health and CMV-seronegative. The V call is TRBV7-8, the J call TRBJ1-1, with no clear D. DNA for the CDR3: TGTGCCAGCAGCTTTCCAGGGAACACTGAAGCTTTCTTT. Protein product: CASSFPGNTEAFF.